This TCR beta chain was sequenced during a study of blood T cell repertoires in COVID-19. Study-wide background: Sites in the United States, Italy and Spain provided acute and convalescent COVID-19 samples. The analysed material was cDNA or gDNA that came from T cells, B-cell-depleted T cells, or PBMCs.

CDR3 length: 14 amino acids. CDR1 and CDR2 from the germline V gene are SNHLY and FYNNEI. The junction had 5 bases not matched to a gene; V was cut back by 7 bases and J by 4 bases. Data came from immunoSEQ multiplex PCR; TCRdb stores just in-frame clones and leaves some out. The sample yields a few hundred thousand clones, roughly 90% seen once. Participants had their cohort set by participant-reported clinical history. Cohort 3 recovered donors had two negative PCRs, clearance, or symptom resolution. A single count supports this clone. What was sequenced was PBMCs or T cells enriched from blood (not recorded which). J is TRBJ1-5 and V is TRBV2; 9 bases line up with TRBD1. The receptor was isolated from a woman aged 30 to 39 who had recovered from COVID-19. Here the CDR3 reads CASKDRGANQPQHF. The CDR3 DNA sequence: TGTGCCAGCAAGGACAGGGGCGCGAATCAGCCCCAGCATTTT.